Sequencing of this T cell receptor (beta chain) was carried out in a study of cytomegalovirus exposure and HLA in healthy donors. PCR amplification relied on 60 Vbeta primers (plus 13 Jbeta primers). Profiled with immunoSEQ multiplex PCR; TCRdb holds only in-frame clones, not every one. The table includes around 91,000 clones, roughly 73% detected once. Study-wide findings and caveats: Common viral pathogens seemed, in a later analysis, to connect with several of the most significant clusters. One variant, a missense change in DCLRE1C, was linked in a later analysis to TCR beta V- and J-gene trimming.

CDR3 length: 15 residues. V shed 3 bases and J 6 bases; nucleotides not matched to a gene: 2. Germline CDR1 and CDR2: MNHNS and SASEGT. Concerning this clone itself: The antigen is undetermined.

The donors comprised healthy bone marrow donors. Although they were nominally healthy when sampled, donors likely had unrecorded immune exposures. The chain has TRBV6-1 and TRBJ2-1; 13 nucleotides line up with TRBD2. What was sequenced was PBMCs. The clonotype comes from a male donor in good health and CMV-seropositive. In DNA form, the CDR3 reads TGTGCCAGCAGTGATTGGACTAGCGGGGGCAATGAGCAGTTCTTC. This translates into CASSDWTSGGNEQFF.